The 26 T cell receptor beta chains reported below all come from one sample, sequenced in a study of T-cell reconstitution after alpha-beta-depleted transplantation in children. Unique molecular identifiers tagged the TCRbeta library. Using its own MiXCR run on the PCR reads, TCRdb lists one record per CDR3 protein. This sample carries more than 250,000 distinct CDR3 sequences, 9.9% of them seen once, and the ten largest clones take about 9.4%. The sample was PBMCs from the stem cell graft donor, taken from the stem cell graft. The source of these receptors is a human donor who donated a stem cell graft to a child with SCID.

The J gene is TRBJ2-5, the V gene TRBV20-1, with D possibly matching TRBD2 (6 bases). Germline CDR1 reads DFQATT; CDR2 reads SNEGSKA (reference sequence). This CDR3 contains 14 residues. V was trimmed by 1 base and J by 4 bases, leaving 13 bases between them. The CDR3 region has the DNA TGCAGTGCTAGAGGAGGACTGGAGGGAGAGACCCAGTACTTC. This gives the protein CSARGGLEGETQYF.

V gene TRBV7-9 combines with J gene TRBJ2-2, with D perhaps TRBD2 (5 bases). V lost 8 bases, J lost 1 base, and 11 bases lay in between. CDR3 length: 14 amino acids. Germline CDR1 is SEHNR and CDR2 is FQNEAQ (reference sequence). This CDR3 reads CASGELWNTGELFF. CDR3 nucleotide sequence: TGTGCCAGCGGGGAGCTATGGAACACCGGGGAGCTGTTTTTT.

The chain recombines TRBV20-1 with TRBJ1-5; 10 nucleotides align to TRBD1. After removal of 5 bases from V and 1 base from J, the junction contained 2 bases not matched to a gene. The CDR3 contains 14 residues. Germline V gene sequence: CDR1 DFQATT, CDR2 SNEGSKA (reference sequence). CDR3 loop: CSAPDRGSNQPQHF. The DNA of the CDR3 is TGCAGTGCTCCGGACAGGGGGAGCAATCAGCCCCAGCATTTT.

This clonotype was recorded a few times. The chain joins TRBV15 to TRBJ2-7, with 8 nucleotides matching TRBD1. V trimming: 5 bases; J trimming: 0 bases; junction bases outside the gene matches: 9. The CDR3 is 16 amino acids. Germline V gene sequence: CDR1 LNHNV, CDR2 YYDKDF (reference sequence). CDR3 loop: CATSRYTQGGSYEQYF. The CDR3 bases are TGTGCCACCAGCCGGTATACACAGGGGGGCTCCTACGAGCAGTACTTC.

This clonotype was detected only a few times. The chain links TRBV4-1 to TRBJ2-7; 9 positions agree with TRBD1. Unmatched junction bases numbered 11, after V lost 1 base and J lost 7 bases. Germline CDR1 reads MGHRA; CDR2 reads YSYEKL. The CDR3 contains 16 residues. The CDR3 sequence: CASSQAGTGTSWEQYF. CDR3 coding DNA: TGCGCCAGCAGCCAAGCCGGGACAGGGACTTCTTGGGAGCAGTACTTC.

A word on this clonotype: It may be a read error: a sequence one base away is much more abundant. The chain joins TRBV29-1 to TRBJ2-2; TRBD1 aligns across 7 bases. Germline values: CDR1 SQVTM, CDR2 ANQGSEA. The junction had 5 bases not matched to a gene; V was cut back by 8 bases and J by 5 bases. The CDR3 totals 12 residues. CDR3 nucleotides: TGCAGCCGGGGACAGTCTACCGGGGAGCTGTTTTTT. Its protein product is CSRGQSTGELFF.

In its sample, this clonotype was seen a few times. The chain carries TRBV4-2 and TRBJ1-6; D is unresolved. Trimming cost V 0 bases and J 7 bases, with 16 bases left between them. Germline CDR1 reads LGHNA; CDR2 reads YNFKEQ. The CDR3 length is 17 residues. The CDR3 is CASSQEGIRVENSPLHF. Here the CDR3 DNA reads TGTGCCAGCAGCCAAGAAGGGATAAGGGTGGAAAATTCACCCCTCCACTTT.

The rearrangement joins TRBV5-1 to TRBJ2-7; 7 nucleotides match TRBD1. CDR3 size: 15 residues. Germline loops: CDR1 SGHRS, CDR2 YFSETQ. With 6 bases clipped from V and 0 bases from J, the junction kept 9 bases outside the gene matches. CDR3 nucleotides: TGCGCCAGCATGGACGACAGGGTTCACTCCTACGAGCAGTACTTC. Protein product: CASMDDRVHSYEQYF. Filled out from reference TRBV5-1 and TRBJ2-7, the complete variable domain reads KAGVTQTPRYLIKTRGQQVTLSCSPISGHRSVSWYQQTPGQGLQFLFEYFSETQRNKGNFPGRFSGRQFSNSRSEMNVSTLELGDSALYLCASMDDRVHSYEQYFGPGTRLTVT.

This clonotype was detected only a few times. This CDR3 reads CSADRGGDHTEAFF. For the CDR3, the DNA is TGCAGTGCCGATAGGGGCGGTGACCACACTGAAGCTTTCTTT. The genes are TRBV20-1 and TRBJ1-1; D possibly corresponds to TRBD1 (5 bases). CDR3 size: 14 residues. Trimming left V 6 bases short and J 3 bases short, with 17 bases between. Germline V gene lookup returns CDR1 DFQATT and CDR2 SNEGSKA (reference sequence).

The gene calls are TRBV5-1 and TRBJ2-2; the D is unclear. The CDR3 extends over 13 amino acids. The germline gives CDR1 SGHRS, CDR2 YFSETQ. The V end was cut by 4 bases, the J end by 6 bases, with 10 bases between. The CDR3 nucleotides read TGCGCCAGCAGCAGAGATGAAGCCGGGGAGCTGTTTTTT. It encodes CASSRDEAGELFF.

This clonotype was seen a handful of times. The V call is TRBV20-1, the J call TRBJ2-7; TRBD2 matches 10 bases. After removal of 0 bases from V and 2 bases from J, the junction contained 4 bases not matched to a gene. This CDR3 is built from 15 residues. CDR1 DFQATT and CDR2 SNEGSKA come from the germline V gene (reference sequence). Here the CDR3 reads CSAREGLAGAYEQYF. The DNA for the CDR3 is TGCAGTGCTAGAGAGGGTCTAGCGGGGGCCTACGAGCAGTACTTC.

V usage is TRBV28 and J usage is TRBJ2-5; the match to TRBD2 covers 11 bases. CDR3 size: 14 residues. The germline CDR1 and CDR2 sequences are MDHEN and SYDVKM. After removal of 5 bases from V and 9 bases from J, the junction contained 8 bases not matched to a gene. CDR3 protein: CASSPALAGGPQYF. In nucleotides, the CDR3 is TGTGCCAGCAGTCCCGCTCTAGCGGGGGGCCCCCAGTACTTC. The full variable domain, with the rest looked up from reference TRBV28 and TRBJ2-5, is DVKVTQSSRYLVKRTGEKVFLECVQDMDHENMFWYRQDPGLGLRLIYFSYDVKMKEKGDIPEGYSVSREKKERFSLILESASTNQTSMYLCASSPALAGGPQYFGPGTRLLVL.

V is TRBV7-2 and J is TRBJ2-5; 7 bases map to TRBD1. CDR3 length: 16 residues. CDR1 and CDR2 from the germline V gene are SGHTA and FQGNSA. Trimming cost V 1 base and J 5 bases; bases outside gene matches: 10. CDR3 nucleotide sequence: TGTGCCAGCAGCTTAGAGTTGGGACAGCTGGGGGAGACCCAGTACTTC. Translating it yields CASSLELGQLGETQYF.

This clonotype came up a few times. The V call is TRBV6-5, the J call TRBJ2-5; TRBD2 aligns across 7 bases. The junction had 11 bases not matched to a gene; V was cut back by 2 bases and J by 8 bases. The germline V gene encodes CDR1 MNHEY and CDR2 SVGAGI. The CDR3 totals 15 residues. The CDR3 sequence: CASSYEGLRERTQYF. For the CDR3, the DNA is TGTGCCAGCAGTTACGAGGGACTAAGGGAGAGAACCCAGTACTTC.

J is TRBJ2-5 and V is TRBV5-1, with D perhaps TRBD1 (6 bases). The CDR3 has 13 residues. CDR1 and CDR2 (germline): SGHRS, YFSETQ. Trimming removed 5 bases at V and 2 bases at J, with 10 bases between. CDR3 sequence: CASRPGTQETQYF. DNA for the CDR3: TGCGCCAGCAGGCCCGGGACACAAGAGACCCAGTACTTC.

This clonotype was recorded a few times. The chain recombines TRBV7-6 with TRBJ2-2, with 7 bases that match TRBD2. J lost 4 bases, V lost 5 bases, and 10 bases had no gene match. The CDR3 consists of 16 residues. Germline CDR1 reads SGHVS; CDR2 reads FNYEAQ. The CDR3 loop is CASSPRGGVRTGELFF. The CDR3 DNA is TGTGCCAGCAGCCCCCGGGGAGGGGTCCGCACCGGGGAGCTGTTTTTT.

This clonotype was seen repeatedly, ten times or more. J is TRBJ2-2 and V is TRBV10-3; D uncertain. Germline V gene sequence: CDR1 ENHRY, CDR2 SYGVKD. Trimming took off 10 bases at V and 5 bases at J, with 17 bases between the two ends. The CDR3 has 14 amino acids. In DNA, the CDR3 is TGTGCCACCCGGACGGACGCTCGGACCGGGGAGCTGTTTTTT. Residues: CATRTDARTGELFF.

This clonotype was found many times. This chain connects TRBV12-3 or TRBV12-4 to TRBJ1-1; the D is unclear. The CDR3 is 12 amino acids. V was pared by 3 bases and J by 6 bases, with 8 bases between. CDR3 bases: TGTGCCAGCAGTTTGGGGTTCCCTGAAGCTTTCTTT. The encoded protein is CASSLGFPEAFF.

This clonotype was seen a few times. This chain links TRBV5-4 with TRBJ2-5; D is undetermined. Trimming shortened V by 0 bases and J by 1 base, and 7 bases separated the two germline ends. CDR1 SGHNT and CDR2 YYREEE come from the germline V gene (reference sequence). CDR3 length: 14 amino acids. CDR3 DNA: TGTGCCAGCAGCTTGGATATGGTCCAAGAGACCCAGTACTTC. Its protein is CASSLDMVQETQYF.

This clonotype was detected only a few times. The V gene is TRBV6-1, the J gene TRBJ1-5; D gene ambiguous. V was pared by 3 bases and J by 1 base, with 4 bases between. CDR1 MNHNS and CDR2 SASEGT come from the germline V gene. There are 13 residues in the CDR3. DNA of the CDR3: TGTGCCAGCAGTGACCGAAGCAATCAGCCCCAGCATTTT. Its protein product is CASSDRSNQPQHF.

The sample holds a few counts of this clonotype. This CDR3 reads CASSQDASETQYF. CDR3 coding DNA: TGCGCCAGCAGCCAAGATGCCAGCGAGACCCAGTACTTC. The chain combines TRBV4-1 with TRBJ2-5; D remains ambiguous. Per germline, CDR1 MGHRA and CDR2 YSYEKL. The V gene lost 0 bases and the J gene lost 5 bases, with 7 bases spanning the gap. The CDR3 covers 13 residues.

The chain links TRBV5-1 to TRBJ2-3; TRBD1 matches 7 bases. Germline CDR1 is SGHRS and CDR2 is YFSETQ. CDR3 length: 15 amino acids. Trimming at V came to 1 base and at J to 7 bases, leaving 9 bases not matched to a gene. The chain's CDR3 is CASSLMTGSPYTQYF. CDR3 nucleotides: TGCGCCAGCAGCTTGATGACAGGGTCTCCATATACGCAGTATTTT.

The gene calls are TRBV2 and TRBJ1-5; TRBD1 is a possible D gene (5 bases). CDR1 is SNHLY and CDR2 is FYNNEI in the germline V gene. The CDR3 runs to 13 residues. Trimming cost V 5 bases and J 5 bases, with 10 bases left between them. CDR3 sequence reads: CASSQGRDQPQHF. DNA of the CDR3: TGTGCCAGCAGTCAGGGACGGGATCAGCCCCAGCATTTT.

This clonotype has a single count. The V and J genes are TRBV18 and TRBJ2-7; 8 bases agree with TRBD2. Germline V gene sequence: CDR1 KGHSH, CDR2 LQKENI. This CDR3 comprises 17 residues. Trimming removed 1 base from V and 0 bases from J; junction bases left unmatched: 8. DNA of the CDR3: TGTGCCAGCTCACCACTGGTCGGGGGGGATTCCTCCTACGAGCAGTACTTC. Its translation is CASSPLVGGDSSYEQYF.

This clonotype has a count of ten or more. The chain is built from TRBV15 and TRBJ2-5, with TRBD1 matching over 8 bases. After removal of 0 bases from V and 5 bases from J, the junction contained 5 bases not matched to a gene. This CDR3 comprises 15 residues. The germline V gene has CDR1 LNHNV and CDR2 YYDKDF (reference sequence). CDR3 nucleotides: TGTGCCACCAGCAGAGAAGTTCAGGGGGCTGAGACCCAGTACTTC. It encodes CATSREVQGAETQYF. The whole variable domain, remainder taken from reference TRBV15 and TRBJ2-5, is DAMVIQNPRYQVTQFGKPVTLSCSQTLNHNVMYWYQQKSSQAPKLLFHYYDKDFNNEADTPDNFQSRRPNTSFCFLDIRSPGLGDTAMYLCATSREVQGAETQYFGPGTRLLVL.

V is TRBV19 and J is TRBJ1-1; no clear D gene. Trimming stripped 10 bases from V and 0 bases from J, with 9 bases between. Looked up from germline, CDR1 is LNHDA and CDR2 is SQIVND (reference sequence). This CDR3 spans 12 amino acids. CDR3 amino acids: CATKNLNTEAFF. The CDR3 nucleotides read TGTGCCACAAAGAACCTGAACACTGAAGCTTTCTTT.